This T cell receptor beta chain originates from a study of blood T cell dynamics during melanoma immunotherapy. Looking at the study overall: Patients with metastatic melanoma got pembrolizumab or nivolumab-ipilimumab as first-line care.

Produced via immunoSEQ multiplex PCR; TCRdb's table is partial and in-frame only. The repertoire consists of 25,000 to 30,000 clones, with roughly 88% occurring once and the leading ten covering about 9.3%. Looked up from germline, CDR1 is GTSNPN and CDR2 is SVGIG (reference sequence). The CDR3 consists of 12 residues. Trimming cost V 0 bases and J 3 bases, with 5 bases left between them. This clone was seen more than once but under ten times. Time point indicated: week 3, after first cycle of checkpoint inhibitor. The sample consisted of blood, taken from a patient treated with checkpoint blockade. The V call is TRBV30, the J call TRBJ1-1; D call uncertain. The clonotype originates from a human donor with melanoma. CDR3 sequence (DNA): TGTGCCTGGAGTGTCCTGGACACTGAAGCTTTCTTT. It is translated as CAWSVLDTEAFF.